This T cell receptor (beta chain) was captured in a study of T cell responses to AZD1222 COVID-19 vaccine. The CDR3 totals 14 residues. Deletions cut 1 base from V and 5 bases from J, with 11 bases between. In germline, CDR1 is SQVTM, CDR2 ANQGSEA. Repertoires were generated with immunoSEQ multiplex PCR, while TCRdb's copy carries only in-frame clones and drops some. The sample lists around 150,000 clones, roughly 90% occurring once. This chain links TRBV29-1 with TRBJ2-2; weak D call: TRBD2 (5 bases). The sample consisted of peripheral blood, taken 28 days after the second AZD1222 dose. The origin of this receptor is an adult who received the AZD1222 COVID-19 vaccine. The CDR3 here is CSVEGGRGTGELFF. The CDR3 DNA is TGCAGCGTTGAAGGTGGGAGAGGAACCGGGGAGCTGTTTTTT.